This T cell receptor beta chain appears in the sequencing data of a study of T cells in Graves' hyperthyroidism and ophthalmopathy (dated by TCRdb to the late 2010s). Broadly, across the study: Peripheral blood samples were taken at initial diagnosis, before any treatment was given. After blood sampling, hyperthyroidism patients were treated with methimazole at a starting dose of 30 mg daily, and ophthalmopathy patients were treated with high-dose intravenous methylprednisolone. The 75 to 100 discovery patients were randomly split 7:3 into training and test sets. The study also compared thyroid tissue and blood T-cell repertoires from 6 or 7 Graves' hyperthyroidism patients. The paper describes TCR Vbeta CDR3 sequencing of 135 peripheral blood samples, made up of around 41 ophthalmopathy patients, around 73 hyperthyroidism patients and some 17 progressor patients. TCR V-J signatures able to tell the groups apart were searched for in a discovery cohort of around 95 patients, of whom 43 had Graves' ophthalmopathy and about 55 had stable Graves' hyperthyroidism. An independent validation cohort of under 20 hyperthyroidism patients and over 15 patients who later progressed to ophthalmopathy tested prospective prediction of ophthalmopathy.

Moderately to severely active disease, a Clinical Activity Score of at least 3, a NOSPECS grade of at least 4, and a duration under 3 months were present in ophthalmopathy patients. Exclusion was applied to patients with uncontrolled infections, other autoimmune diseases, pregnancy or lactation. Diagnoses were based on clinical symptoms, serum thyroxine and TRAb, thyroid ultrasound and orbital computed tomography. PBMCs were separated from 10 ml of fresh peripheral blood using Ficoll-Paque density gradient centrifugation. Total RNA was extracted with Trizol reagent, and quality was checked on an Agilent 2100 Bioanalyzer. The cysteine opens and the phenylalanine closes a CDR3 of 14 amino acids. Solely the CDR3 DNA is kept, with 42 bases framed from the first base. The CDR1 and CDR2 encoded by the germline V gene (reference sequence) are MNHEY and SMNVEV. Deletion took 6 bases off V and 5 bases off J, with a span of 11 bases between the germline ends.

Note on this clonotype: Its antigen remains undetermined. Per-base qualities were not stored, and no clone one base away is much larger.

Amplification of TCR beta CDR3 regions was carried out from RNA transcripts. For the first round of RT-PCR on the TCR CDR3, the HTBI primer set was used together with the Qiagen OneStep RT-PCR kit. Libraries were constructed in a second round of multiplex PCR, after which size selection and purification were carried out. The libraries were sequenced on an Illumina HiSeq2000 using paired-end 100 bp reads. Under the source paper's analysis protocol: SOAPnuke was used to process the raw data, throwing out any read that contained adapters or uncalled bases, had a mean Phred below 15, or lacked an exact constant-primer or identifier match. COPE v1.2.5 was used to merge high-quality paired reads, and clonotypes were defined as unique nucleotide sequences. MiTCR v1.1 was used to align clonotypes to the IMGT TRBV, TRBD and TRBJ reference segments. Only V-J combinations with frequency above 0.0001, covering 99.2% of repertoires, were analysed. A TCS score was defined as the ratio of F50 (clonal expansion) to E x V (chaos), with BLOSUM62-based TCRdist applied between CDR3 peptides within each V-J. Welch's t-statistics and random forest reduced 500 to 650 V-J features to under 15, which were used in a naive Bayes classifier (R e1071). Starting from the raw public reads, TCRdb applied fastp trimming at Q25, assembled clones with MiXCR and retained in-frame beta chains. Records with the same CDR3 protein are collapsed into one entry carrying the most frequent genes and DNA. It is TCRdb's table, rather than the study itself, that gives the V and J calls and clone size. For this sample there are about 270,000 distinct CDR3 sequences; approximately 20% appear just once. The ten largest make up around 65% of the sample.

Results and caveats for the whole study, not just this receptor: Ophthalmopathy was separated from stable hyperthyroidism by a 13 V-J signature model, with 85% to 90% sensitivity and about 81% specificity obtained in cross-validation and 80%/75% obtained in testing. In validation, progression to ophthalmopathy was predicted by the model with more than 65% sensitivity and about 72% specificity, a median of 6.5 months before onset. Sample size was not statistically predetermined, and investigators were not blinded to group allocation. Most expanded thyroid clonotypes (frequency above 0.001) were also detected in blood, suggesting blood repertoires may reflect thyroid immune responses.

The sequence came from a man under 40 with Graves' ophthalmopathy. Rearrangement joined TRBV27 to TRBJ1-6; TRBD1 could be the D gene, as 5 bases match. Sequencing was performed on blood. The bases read TGTGCCAGCAGGGTCGCAGGGAATAATTCACCCCTCCACTTT. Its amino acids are CASRVAGNNSPLHF.